The subject of this entry is one T cell receptor (beta chain). This record comes from a study of technical replicates of blood from a few donors. The table came from immunoSEQ multiplex PCR; TCRdb's copy has only in-frame clones and leaves some out. This sample has more than 65,000 clones, with about 87% found just once. Germline V gene sequence: CDR1 SEHNR, CDR2 FQNEAQ (reference sequence). The CDR3 spans 16 residues. V was clipped by 4 bases and J by 4 bases; unmatched bases: 9. V usage is TRBV7-9 and J usage is TRBJ2-3; 9 nucleotides line up with TRBD2. This sequence was found in a human donor in good health. Some clones in this sample may be carry-over from other donors' samples. Sequences were obtained from PBMCs. CDR3 DNA sequence: TGTGCCAGCAGCTCTTGGGGTAGCGGGAGTCCAGATACGCAGTATTTT. This sequence encodes CASSSWGSGSPDTQYF.